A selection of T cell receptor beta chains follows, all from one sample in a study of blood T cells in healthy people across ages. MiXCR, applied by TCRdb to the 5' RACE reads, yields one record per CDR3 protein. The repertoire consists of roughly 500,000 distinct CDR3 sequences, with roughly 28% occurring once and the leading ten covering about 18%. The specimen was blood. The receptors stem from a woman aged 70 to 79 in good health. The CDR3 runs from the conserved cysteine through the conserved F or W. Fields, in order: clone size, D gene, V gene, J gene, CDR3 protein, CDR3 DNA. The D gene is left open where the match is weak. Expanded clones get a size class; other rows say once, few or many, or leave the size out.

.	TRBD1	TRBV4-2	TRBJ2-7	CASSQGDSSYEQYF	TGTGCCAGCAGCCAAGGGGACAGCTCCTACGAGCAGTACTTC
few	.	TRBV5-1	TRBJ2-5	CASSSGAFRETQYF	TGCGCCAGCAGCTCCGGGGCCTTCAGGGAGACCCAGTACTTC
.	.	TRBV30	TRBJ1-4	CAWSERRTNEKLFF	TGTGCCTGGAGTGAAAGGAGAACTAATGAAAAACTGTTTTTT
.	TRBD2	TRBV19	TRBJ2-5	CASSIGPAGALQETQYF	TGTGCCAGTAGTATTGGTCCAGCGGGGGCCCTACAAGAGACCCAGTACTTC
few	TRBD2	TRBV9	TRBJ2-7	CASRPGLHSYEQYF	TGTGCCAGCAGGCCGGGACTACACTCCTACGAGCAGTACTTC
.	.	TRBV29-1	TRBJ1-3	CSVEPAGGPGNTIYF	TGCAGCGTTGAGCCCGCTGGGGGGCCCGGAAACACCATATATTTT
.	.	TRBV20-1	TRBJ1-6	CSARDLGEEDSPLHF	TGCAGTGCTAGAGATCTGGGGGAAGAGGATTCACCCCTCCACTTT
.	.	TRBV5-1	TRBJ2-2	CASSLAGGAQNTGELFF	TGCGCCAGCAGCTTGGCCGGAGGGGCTCAGAACACCGGGGAGCTGTTTTTT
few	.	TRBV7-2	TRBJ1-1	CASSKVGNLNTEAFF	TGTGCCAGCAGCAAAGTCGGTAACCTGAACACTGAAGCTTTCTTT
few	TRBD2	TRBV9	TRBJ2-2	CASSVLAENTGELFF	TGTGCCAGCAGCGTACTAGCGGAGAACACCGGGGAGCTGTTTTTT
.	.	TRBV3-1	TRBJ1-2	CASSQEETAHYGYTF	TGTGCCAGCAGCCAAGAAGAGACGGCACACTATGGCTACACCTTC
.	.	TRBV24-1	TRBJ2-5	CATRSGETQYF	TGTGCCACCAGGTCGGGAGAGACCCAGTACTTC
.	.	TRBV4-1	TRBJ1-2	CASSQPTGSRANYGYTF	TGCGCCAGCAGCCAACCCACAGGGAGTCGGGCTAACTATGGCTACACCTTC
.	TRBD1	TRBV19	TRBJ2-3	CASSMDRASTDTQYF	TGTGCCAGTAGTATGGACAGGGCTAGCACAGATACGCAGTATTTT
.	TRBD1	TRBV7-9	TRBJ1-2	CASSLASGTGIGYTF	TGTGCCAGCAGCTTAGCTTCCGGGACAGGGATTGGCTACACCTTC
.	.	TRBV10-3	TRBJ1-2	CAIRVKEGYTF	TGTGCCATCAGGGTAAAAGAGGGCTACACCTTC
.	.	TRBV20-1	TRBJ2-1	CSARRGGAPNEQSF	TGCAGTGCTAGGAGAGGGGGGGCCCCGAATGAGCAGTCCTTC
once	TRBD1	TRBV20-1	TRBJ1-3	CSARRTGTAGNTIYF	TGCAGTGCTAGGAGGACCGGGACAGCCGGAAACACCATATATTTT
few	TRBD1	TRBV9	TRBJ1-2	CASSVDPTGTLTGSNYGYTF	TGTGCCAGCAGCGTAGATCCCACGGGAACTCTGACAGGGTCTAACTATGGCTACACCTTC
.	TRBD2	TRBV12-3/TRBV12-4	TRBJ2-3	CASSPMRGTHTDTQYF	TGTGCCAGCAGCCCCATGCGGGGGACCCACACAGATACGCAGTATTTT
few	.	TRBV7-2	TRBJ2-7	CASSSFLEGGSYEQYF	TGTGCCAGCAGCTCGTTTTTAGAGGGTGGATCCTACGAGCAGTACTTC
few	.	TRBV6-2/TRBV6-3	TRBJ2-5	CASSYPRTAQGTQYF	TGTGCCAGCAGTTACCCCCGGACAGCCCAAGGGACCCAGTACTTC
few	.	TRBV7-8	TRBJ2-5	CASSTRTVQETQYF	TGTGCCAGCAGCACCCGGACAGTTCAAGAGACCCAGTACTTC
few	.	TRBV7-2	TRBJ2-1	CASSSYFLRGGNEQFF	TGTGCCAGCAGCTCGTACTTCTTGCGGGGAGGTAATGAGCAGTTCTTC
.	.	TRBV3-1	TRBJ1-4	CASSHRDNEKLFF	TGTGCCAGCAGCCACAGAGATAATGAAAAACTGTTTTTT
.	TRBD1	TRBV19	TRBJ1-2	CASSIGQGGNYGYTF	TGTGCCAGTAGTATTGGACAGGGAGGTAACTATGGCTACACCTTC
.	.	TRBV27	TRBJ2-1	CASSLLNYNEQFF	TGTGCCAGCAGTTTACTGAATTACAATGAGCAGTTCTTC
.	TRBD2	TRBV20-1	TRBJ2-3	CSARWGGPTDTQYF	TGCAGTGCTAGATGGGGAGGGCCCACAGATACGCAGTATTTT
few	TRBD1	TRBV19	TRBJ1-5	CASSISRGGNQPQHF	TGTGCCAGTAGTATATCCAGGGGGGGCAATCAGCCCCAGCATTTT
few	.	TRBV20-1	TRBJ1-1	CSAKRTSNTEAFF	TGCAGTGCCAAGAGGACATCAAACACTGAAGCTTTCTTT
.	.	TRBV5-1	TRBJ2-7	CASSQTGSSYEQYF	TGCGCCAGCAGCCAAACAGGGAGCTCCTACGAGCAGTACTTC
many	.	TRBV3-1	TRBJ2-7	CASSIWTGPEYF	TGTGCCAGCAGCATTTGGACGGGACCGGAATACTTC
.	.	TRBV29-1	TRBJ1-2	CSVLGLGYTF	TGCAGCGTCCTAGGGCTAGGCTACACCTTC
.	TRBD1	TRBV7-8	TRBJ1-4	CASSLAHFSRGQEKLFF	TGTGCCAGCAGCTTAGCGCATTTTAGCAGGGGGCAAGAAAAACTGTTTTTT
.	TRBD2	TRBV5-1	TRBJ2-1	CASSLERLAGVDNEQFF	TGCGCCAGCAGCTTGGAACGTCTAGCGGGGGTCGACAATGAGCAGTTCTTC
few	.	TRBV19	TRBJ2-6	CASSIDGISGANVLTF	TGTGCCAGTAGTATAGATGGAATCTCTGGGGCCAACGTCCTGACTTTC
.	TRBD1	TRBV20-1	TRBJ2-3	CSANRDRGYDTQYF	TGCAGTGCCAACCGGGACAGGGGATATGATACGCAGTATTTT
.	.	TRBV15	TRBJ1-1	CATSSSGGGTEAFF	TGTGCCACCAGCAGCTCTGGGGGGGGTACTGAAGCTTTCTTT
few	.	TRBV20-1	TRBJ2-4	CSAIRTLGAKNIQYF	TGCAGTGCTATCCGGACATTAGGGGCCAAAAACATTCAGTACTTC
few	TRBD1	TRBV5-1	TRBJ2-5	CAGSLAGTGEETQYF	TGCGCCGGCAGCTTGGCCGGGACAGGGGAAGAGACCCAGTACTTC
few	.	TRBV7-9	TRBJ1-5	CASSYGHNQPQHF	TGTGCCAGCAGCTACGGGCACAATCAGCCCCAGCATTTT
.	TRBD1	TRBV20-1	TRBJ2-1	CSASPGTGYNEQFF	TGCAGTGCTAGCCCAGGGACAGGCTACAATGAGCAGTTCTTC
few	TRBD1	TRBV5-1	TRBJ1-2	CASSLVGQGAPSKSGYTF	TGCGCCAGCAGCTTGGTGGGACAGGGGGCGCCTTCTAAGTCTGGCTACACCTTC
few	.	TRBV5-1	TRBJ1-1	CASSFGAGFSGTEAFF	TGCGCCAGCAGCTTCGGTGCAGGGTTCTCGGGCACTGAAGCTTTCTTT
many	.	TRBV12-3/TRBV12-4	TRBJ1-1	CASSLAGPTEAFF	TGTGCCAGCAGTTTAGCTGGGCCCACTGAAGCTTTCTTT
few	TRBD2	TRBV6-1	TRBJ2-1	CASSSLIAGGLDEQFF	TGTGCCAGCAGTTCTCTAATAGCGGGGGGGCTAGATGAGCAGTTCTTC
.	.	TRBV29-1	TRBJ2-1	CSVVEGVSYNEQFF	TGCAGCGTTGTTGAGGGGGTCTCCTACAATGAGCAGTTCTTC
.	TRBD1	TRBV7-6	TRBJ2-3	CASSLVPGQGTDTQYF	TGTGCCAGCAGCTTAGTCCCGGGACAGGGGACAGATACGCAGTATTTT